The clone carrying this T cell receptor beta chain was counted a single time. Its antigen is not known. J was trimmed by 4 bases and V by 3 bases; bases with no gene match: 6. The CDR3 is 14 amino acids. The germline V gene has CDR1 GTSNPN and CDR2 SVGIG (reference sequence). The sample comes from a study of sequential checkpoint blockade in melanoma. Study-wide context: After nivolumab or ipilimumab alone, about two dozen patients had week-13 rebiopsies.

Study-level points and caveats: T-cell fraction and clonality followed PD-L1 and CD8+ counts, not mutational load. In arm A, pretreatment tumor clonality was associated with response.

The table came from immunoSEQ multiplex PCR; TCRdb's copy has only in-frame clones and leaves some out. The repertoire has approximately 2,000 clones, about a quarter of them found once; the top ten carry about a fifth. Treatment: randomized to nivolumab then ipilimumab (arm A) or the reverse (arm B). This receptor was taken from a human donor with melanoma. The sequenced sample was tumor tissue (inferred from file names), obtained from a patient given nivolumab and ipilimumab in sequence. The genes are TRBV30 and TRBJ1-2, with 9 bases fitting TRBD1. CDR3 bases: TGTGCCTGGAGAATACAGGGGGCTAGCTATGGCTACACCTTC. Translated, it gives CAWRIQGASYGYTF.